What follows is one TCR beta chain and its context. No cognate antigen has been identified for it. Per-base quality was not reported, and no clone a single base away is much larger than it. The library was built by means of PCR. TCRdb names Illumina HiSeq 2500 as the instrument used. To normalize quantification of the TCRbeta repertoire, the TCR libraries were built with molecular barcoding that relied on unique molecular identifiers. The public reads were reanalyzed by TCRdb: fastp trimming at Q25, MiXCR alignment, in-frame beta chains only. Duplicate CDR3 protein sequences are folded into a single record with the most common DNA and genes. Within this sample are 550,000 to 600,000 distinct CDR3 sequences, with 20% to 25% of them counted one time only. Of the sample, around 14% is held by the ten largest clones. The data stem from a study of T-cell reconstitution after alpha-beta-depleted transplantation in children (TCRdb year 2016). For the wider study: Using TCR repertoire profiling, the study quantitatively followed how T-cell immune reconstitution unfolded in children after TCRalphabeta/CD19-depleted allogeneic hematopoietic cell transplantation.

The treatment or condition label, as the study defines it: allogeneic hematopoietic cell transplantation with graft depleted of TCRalphabeta T cells and CD19 B cells. The transplant recipients were children given TCRalphabeta/CD19-depleted allogeneic hematopoietic cell grafts. General findings and caveats noted by the study authors: The apparently early recovery of alphabetaT-cell counts about two months after transplant reportedly depended on only several hundred rapidly expanded clones that came from non-depleted graft cells. In some patients, high TCRbeta diversity at day 60 was attributed to recipient T cells and intrathymic progenitors that had survived conditioning. Hyperexpanded clone frequencies declined over subsequent months; after one year, T-cell counts and TCRbeta diversity were mostly attributed to newly produced T cells.

Trimmed from V: 4 bases; trimmed from J: 8 bases; junction bases lacking a gene match: 6. Reading from cysteine to phenylalanine, the CDR3 counts 12 amino acids. The CDR3 DNA has 36 bases and is translated from base 1. According to the germline V gene, CDR1 reads SQVTM and CDR2 reads ANQGSEA. Recombination joined TRBV29-1 with TRBJ1-2; TRBD1 lines up with 8 middle nucleotides. Sequencing used PBMCs, mostly from graft donor cells, obtained 360 days after TCRalphabeta/CD19-depleted stem cell transplant. The receptor comes from a boy in the first two years of life who had a stem cell transplant for acute myeloid leukemia, so the T cells may come from the graft donor. This receptor carries the CDR3 CSVASRTGGYTF. The DNA reads TGCAGCGTTGCGTCCCGGACAGGGGGCTACACCTTC.